The following is a TCR beta chain sequence with its context. What it binds is not known. Some clones are missing from TCRdb's copy, which holds only in-frame ones; the method was immunoSEQ multiplex PCR. The sample lists around 16,000 clones, approximately 70% occurring once. Expansion with viral peptide pools was applied to antigen-specific CD4+ T cells by the ViraFEST assay prior to sequencing. Following a roughly eleven-day culture, CD4+ T cells were purified. The cohort was immunized with two doses of either the BNT162b2 or mRNA-1273 vaccine. This CDR3 is built from 16 residues. Germline V gene data show CDR1 as SGHDT and CDR2 as YYEEEE. The J segment lost 2 bases and the V segment lost 3 bases, leaving 9 bases of the junction unmatched. This sample stems from a study of vaccination effects on CD4 cells after COVID-19.

This receptor was identified in a human donor who received a COVID-19 vaccine. The J gene is TRBJ2-5, the V gene TRBV5-6; 8 bases line up with TRBD1. The material was CD4+ T cells from PBMCs cultured with SARS-CoV-2 spike peptides, obtained after COVID-19 vaccination. CDR3: CASSWNRGDIQETQYF. The CDR3, as DNA: TGTGCCAGCAGCTGGAACAGGGGGGATATTCAAGAGACCCAGTACTTC.